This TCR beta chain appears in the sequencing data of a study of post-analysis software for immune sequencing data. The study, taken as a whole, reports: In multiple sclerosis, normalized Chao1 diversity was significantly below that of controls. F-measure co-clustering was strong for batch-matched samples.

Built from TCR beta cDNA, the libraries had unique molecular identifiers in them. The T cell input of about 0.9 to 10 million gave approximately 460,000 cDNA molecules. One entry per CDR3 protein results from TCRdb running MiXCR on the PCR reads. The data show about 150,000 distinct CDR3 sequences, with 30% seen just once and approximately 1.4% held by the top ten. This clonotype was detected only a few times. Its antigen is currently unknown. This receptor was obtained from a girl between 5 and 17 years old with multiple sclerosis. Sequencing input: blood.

CDR3 DNA: TGTGCTAGTGGTTTGAGGTGGGAGACTAGGGCCACAGATACGCAGTATTTT. Translation gives CASGLRWETRATDTQYF. This rearrangement joins TRBV12-5 to TRBJ2-3, with a tentative D call TRBD2 (6 bases). Per the germline V gene, CDR1 is LGHNT and CDR2 is FRNRAP. Trimming removed 2 bases from V and 2 bases from J, with 17 bases in between. The CDR3 is made up of 17 amino acids.